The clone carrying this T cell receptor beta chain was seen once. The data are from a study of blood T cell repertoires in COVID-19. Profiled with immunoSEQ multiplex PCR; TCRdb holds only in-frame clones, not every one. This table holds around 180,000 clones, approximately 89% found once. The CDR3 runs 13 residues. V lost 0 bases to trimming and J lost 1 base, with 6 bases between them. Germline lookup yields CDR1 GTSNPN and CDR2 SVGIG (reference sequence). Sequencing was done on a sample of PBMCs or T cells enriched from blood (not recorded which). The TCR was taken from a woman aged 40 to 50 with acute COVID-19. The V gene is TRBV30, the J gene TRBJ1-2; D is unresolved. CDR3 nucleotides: TGTGCCTGGAGTGTTAGCAGTAACTATGGCTACACCTTC. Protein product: CAWSVSSNYGYTF.